A selection of T cell receptor beta chains follows, all from one sample in a study of blood T cells in healthy people across ages. One entry per CDR3 protein, called by TCRdb with MiXCR from the 5' RACE reads. This table has fewer than 800,000 distinct CDR3 sequences, roughly 20% appearing once. Material: blood. The receptors stem from a man aged 70 or older in good health. The CDR3 runs from the conserved cysteine through the conserved F or W. D genes are given only for firm matches. Size values are once, few and many counts, or a class for expanded clones, and some rows have none.

>TRBV7-2|NA|TRBD1|16|TRBJ2-3
CASSWAGTGGGDTQYF
TGTGCCAGCAGTTGGGCCGGGACAGGGGGCGGAGATACGCAGTATTTT
>TRBV27|NA|NA|15|TRBJ2-3
CASSFNGRNTDTQYF
TGTGCCAGCAGTTTTAACGGGAGAAACACAGATACGCAGTATTTT
>TRBV10-3|NA|TRBD1|15|TRBJ2-5
CAISGDRGLGETQYF
TGTGCCATCAGTGGAGACAGGGGGCTGGGGGAGACCCAGTACTTC
>TRBV3-1|few|NA|12|TRBJ2-1
CASSRSFKEQFF
TGTGCCAGCAGCCGATCCTTCAAGGAGCAGTTCTTC
>TRBV20-1|few|NA|11|TRBJ2-1
CSSDYLNEQFF
TGCAGTTCCGACTACCTCAATGAGCAGTTCTTC
>TRBV5-6|few|NA|14|TRBJ2-2
CASSFSGAGGELFF
TGTGCCAGCAGCTTCAGCGGAGCCGGCGGGGAGCTGTTTTTT
>TRBV4-1|many|NA|15|TRBJ2-7
CASSQEGRGSYEQYF
TGCGCCAGCAGCCAAGAAGGCAGGGGCTCCTACGAGCAGTACTTC
>TRBV7-6|many|NA|16|TRBJ1-1
CASSSGRGELGTEAFF
TGTGCCAGCAGCTCGGGACGGGGAGAATTGGGCACTGAAGCTTTCTTT
>TRBV6-2/TRBV6-3|NA|TRBD1|12|TRBJ2-4
CASSLQGHIQYF
TGTGCCAGCAGTCTACAGGGGCACATTCAGTACTTC
>TRBV27|few|NA|14|TRBJ1-4
CASSLSRSREKLFF
TGTGCCAGCAGTTTAAGCAGGTCTAGGGAAAAACTGTTTTTT
>TRBV14|NA|NA|13|TRBJ2-5
CASSSTRAETQYF
TGTGCCAGCAGCTCAACGAGGGCAGAGACCCAGTACTTC
>TRBV5-1|NA|NA|14|TRBJ2-1
CASSWDGYYNEQFF
TGCGCCAGCAGCTGGGACGGCTACTACAATGAGCAGTTCTTC
>TRBV3-1|few|TRBD2|17|TRBJ2-2
CASSLHSGTRPTGELFF
TGTGCCAGCAGCCTACATTCCGGGACTAGACCCACCGGGGAGCTGTTTTTT
>TRBV25-1|NA|TRBD1|15|TRBJ2-5
CASSPGTGRSETQYF
TGTGCCAGCAGTCCCGGGACAGGGCGATCGGAGACCCAGTACTTC
>TRBV3-1|NA|NA|15|TRBJ2-5
CASSLPGHKGGTQYF
TGTGCCAGCAGCCTCCCGGGACATAAGGGAGGGACCCAGTACTTC